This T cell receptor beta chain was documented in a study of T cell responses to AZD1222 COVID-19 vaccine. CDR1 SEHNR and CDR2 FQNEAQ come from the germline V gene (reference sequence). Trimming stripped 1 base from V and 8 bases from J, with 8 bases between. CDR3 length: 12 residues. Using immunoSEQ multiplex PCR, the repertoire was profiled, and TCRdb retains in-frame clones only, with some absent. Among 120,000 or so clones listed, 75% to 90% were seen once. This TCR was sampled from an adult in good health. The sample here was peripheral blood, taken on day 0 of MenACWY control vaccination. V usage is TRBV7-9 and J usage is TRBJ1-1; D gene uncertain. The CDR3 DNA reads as TGTGCCAGCAGCTTAGTGTTCGTCGAAGCTTTCTTT. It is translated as CASSLVFVEAFF.